These T cell receptor beta chains were read from a single sample in a study of naive and memory T cell subsets. One entry per CDR3 protein, called by TCRdb with MiXCR from the UMI-ligation and nested PCR reads. This sample has roughly 97,000 distinct CDR3 sequences, with roughly 15% found just once. The sequenced sample was naive CD8+ T cells from blood. Receptors originate from a human donor in good health. Both conserved end residues are part of each CDR3. Each record gives: V gene, clone size, J gene, CDR3 length, D gene, CDR3 protein, CDR3 DNA. A D gene is named only where the DNA matches it firmly. Part of the rows lack a size; the others show once, few, many or a class for expanded clones.

v_gene: TRBV7-9; abundance: few; j_gene: TRBJ2-3; len: 19; d_gene: .; CDR3aa: CASSWPPQTGDSSTDTQYF; CDR3nt: TGTGCCAGCAGCTGGCCCCCCCAAACAGGCGACTCAAGCACAGATACGCAGTATTTT
v_gene: TRBV6-5; abundance: few; j_gene: TRBJ2-1; len: 17; d_gene: .; CDR3aa: CASSKLTSTSSYNEQFF; CDR3nt: TGTGCCAGCAGCAAACTCACTAGCACGAGCTCCTACAATGAGCAGTTCTTC
v_gene: TRBV12-5; abundance: .; j_gene: TRBJ2-7; len: 17; d_gene: TRBD2; CDR3aa: CASGLKRNSGRAGEQYF; CDR3nt: TGTGCTAGTGGTTTGAAGAGGAATAGCGGGAGGGCCGGGGAGCAGTACTTC
v_gene: TRBV7-2; abundance: .; j_gene: TRBJ2-7; len: 14; d_gene: .; CDR3aa: CASSVGGMVYEQYF; CDR3nt: TGTGCCAGCAGCGTAGGCGGGATGGTGTACGAGCAGTACTTC
v_gene: TRBV6-2/TRBV6-3; abundance: many; j_gene: TRBJ2-7; len: 15; d_gene: .; CDR3aa: CASSYSPPSSYEQYF; CDR3nt: TGTGCCAGCAGTTACTCGCCTCCCTCCTCCTACGAGCAGTACTTC
v_gene: TRBV7-9; abundance: many; j_gene: TRBJ2-7; len: 18; d_gene: TRBD2; CDR3aa: CASSPNPVTSGSYYEQYF; CDR3nt: TGTGCCAGCAGCCCAAACCCTGTTACTAGCGGGAGTTACTACGAGCAGTACTTC
v_gene: TRBV2; abundance: .; j_gene: TRBJ1-2; len: 14; d_gene: .; CDR3aa: CASSEDLPLNGYTF; CDR3nt: TGTGCCAGCAGTGAGGACCTCCCGCTCAATGGCTACACCTTC
v_gene: TRBV7-2; abundance: .; j_gene: TRBJ2-3; len: 14; d_gene: .; CDR3aa: CASSLAWGPDTQYF; CDR3nt: TGTGCCAGCAGCTTAGCCTGGGGGCCAGATACGCAGTATTTT
v_gene: TRBV19; abundance: few; j_gene: TRBJ2-1; len: 14; d_gene: TRBD1; CDR3aa: CASRGTGAYNEQFF; CDR3nt: TGTGCCTCTCGGGGGACAGGGGCCTACAATGAGCAGTTCTTC
v_gene: TRBV4-3; abundance: few; j_gene: TRBJ2-7; len: 15; d_gene: TRBD2; CDR3aa: CASSQDGLAGYEQYF; CDR3nt: TGCGCCAGCAGCCAAGACGGACTAGCGGGCTACGAGCAGTACTTC
v_gene: TRBV14; abundance: .; j_gene: TRBJ2-7; len: 16; d_gene: TRBD2; CDR3aa: CASSQDLLAGLYEQYF; CDR3nt: TGTGCCAGCAGCCAAGATCTTCTAGCGGGGCTCTACGAGCAGTACTTC
v_gene: TRBV3-1; abundance: few; j_gene: TRBJ1-4; len: 15; d_gene: .; CDR3aa: CASSPIGTWNEKLFF; CDR3nt: TGTGCCAGCAGCCCTATCGGGACATGGAATGAAAAACTGTTTTTT
v_gene: TRBV7-3; abundance: few; j_gene: TRBJ2-3; len: 17; d_gene: .; CDR3aa: CASSLTGVSAGAVTQYF; CDR3nt: TGTGCCAGCAGCTTAACGGGCGTGTCGGCAGGAGCGGTTACGCAGTATTTT
v_gene: TRBV7-2; abundance: many; j_gene: TRBJ1-6; len: 18; d_gene: .; CDR3aa: CASSLRQPPQIYNSPLHF; CDR3nt: TGTGCCAGCAGCCTAAGACAGCCCCCACAAATCTATAATTCACCCCTCCACTTT
v_gene: TRBV15; abundance: .; j_gene: TRBJ2-3; len: 17; d_gene: TRBD2; CDR3aa: CATSRPPRERGGDTQYF; CDR3nt: TGTGCCACCAGCAGACCGCCTAGGGAGCGGGGGGGGGATACGCAGTATTTT
v_gene: TRBV12-3/TRBV12-4; abundance: many; j_gene: TRBJ2-1; len: 14; d_gene: .; CDR3aa: CASSPGTANNEQFF; CDR3nt: TGTGCCAGCAGCCCCGGGACGGCAAACAATGAGCAGTTCTTC
v_gene: TRBV4-1; abundance: few; j_gene: TRBJ2-3; len: 17; d_gene: TRBD2; CDR3aa: CASSQESAGGYTDTQYF; CDR3nt: TGCGCCAGCAGCCAAGAATCAGCGGGAGGGTACACAGATACGCAGTATTTT
v_gene: TRBV10-3; abundance: .; j_gene: TRBJ2-1; len: 14; d_gene: .; CDR3aa: CAISESGGYNEQFF; CDR3nt: TGTGCCATCAGTGAGTCCGGTGGATACAATGAGCAGTTCTTC
v_gene: TRBV15; abundance: .; j_gene: TRBJ2-3; len: 16; d_gene: TRBD2; CDR3aa: CATSSLLAGMADTQYF; CDR3nt: TGTGCCACCAGCAGCCTACTAGCGGGGATGGCAGATACGCAGTATTTT
v_gene: TRBV12-3/TRBV12-4; abundance: .; j_gene: TRBJ2-1; len: 15; d_gene: .; CDR3aa: CASSFWGASYNEQFF; CDR3nt: TGTGCCAGCAGTTTCTGGGGGGCCTCCTACAATGAGCAGTTCTTC
v_gene: TRBV4-3; abundance: many; j_gene: TRBJ2-7; len: 16; d_gene: TRBD2; CDR3aa: CASSQEASGSSYEQYF; CDR3nt: TGCGCCAGCAGCCAAGAGGCTAGCGGGAGCTCCTACGAGCAGTACTTC
v_gene: TRBV20-1; abundance: .; j_gene: TRBJ1-2; len: 13; d_gene: TRBD1; CDR3aa: CSATSGQAYGYTF; CDR3nt: TGCAGTGCTACTTCTGGACAGGCCTATGGCTACACCTTC
v_gene: TRBV7-9; abundance: few; j_gene: TRBJ2-1; len: 15; d_gene: TRBD2; CDR3aa: CASSLVAGLVDEQFF; CDR3nt: TGTGCCAGCAGCTTAGTAGCGGGCCTTGTCGATGAGCAGTTCTTC
v_gene: TRBV13; abundance: .; j_gene: TRBJ2-1; len: 16; d_gene: TRBD1; CDR3aa: CASSLVGTVILDEQFF; CDR3nt: TGTGCCAGCAGCTTGGTCGGGACAGTCATTTTGGATGAGCAGTTCTTC
v_gene: TRBV5-1; abundance: .; j_gene: TRBJ1-2; len: 16; d_gene: TRBD1; CDR3aa: CASRGLPGQISYGYTF; CDR3nt: TGCGCCAGCAGGGGACTACCGGGACAGATCTCCTATGGCTACACCTTC
v_gene: TRBV7-9; abundance: .; j_gene: TRBJ2-1; len: 14; d_gene: TRBD1; CDR3aa: CASSAGTGGREQFF; CDR3nt: TGTGCCAGCAGCGCCGGGACAGGGGGCCGAGAGCAGTTCTTC
v_gene: TRBV7-9; abundance: few; j_gene: TRBJ1-5; len: 13; d_gene: .; CDR3aa: CASSLGAGQPQHF; CDR3nt: TGTGCCAGCAGCTTAGGGGCGGGGCAGCCCCAGCATTTT
v_gene: TRBV7-8; abundance: .; j_gene: TRBJ1-1; len: 11; d_gene: .; CDR3aa: CASSLEGGAFF; CDR3nt: TGTGCCAGCAGCTTAGAAGGGGGAGCTTTCTTT
v_gene: TRBV4-3; abundance: .; j_gene: TRBJ2-3; len: 13; d_gene: .; CDR3aa: CASSQEGVYTQYF; CDR3nt: TGCGCCAGCAGCCAAGAGGGGGTTTATACGCAGTATTTT
v_gene: TRBV24-1; abundance: few; j_gene: TRBJ1-1; len: 13; d_gene: .; CDR3aa: CATSDPLGTEAFF; CDR3nt: TGTGCCACCAGTGACCCTCTTGGCACTGAAGCTTTCTTT
v_gene: TRBV5-4; abundance: many; j_gene: TRBJ2-1; len: 16; d_gene: TRBD2; CDR3aa: CASSRSIAGAYNEQFF; CDR3nt: TGTGCCAGCAGCCGATCAATAGCGGGCGCCTACAATGAGCAGTTCTTC